This paragraph reports one T cell receptor (beta chain). The CDR3 consists of 15 residues. V gave up 3 bases and J gave up 4 bases; unmatched junction bases: 8. Germline CDR1 SGHAT, CDR2 FQNNGV. TCRdb keeps only in-frame clones here, not all; method: immunoSEQ multiplex PCR. The repertoire has approximately 220,000 clones, roughly 90% of them found once; the top ten carry about 4%. This sample is part of a study of blood T cell repertoires in COVID-19. The receptor was derived from a woman aged 30 to 39 with acute COVID-19. Specimen: PBMCs or T cells enriched from blood (not recorded which). The chain uses TRBV11-2 and TRBJ1-2; 7 bases match TRBD1. The CDR3 DNA sequence: TGTGCCAGCAGCTTCGAAGGGGGCGTCGTCTATGGCTACACCTTC. Protein: CASSFEGGVVYGYTF. The full variable domain, with the rest looked up from reference TRBV11-2 and TRBJ1-2, is EAGVAQSPRYKIIEKRQSVAFWCNPISGHATLYWYQQILGQGPKLLIQFQNNGVVDDSQLPKDRFSAERLKGVDSTLKIQPAKLEDSAVYLCASSFEGGVVYGYTFGSGTRLTVV.